The clone carrying this T cell receptor beta chain was found many times. The antigen is unknown. The data were taken from a study of T cell repertoires in cytomegalovirus infection. Study information: The public TCR beta signatures pointed to both CMV infection and matching HLA type.

CDR3 length equals 14 residues. V shed 5 bases and J 4 bases; nucleotides not matched to a gene: 5. Germline lookup yields CDR1 SGHVS and CDR2 FQNEAQ. General study findings and limits: Summed frequency of shared TCR beta families picked out CMV carriers who also had the relevant HLA. In two of eight donors, the top clonotype was HLA-C-restricted CMV-specific.

MiXCR, applied by TCRdb to the reads, yields one record per CDR3 protein. The table shows some 180,000 distinct CDR3 sequences, with under 25% occurring only once. This sequence originates from a human donor in good health (CMV status not recorded). Some clones in this sample may be carry-over from other donors' samples. The chain carries TRBV7-8 and TRBJ2-5; 9 nucleotides align to TRBD1. Sequenced sample: PBMCs. This CDR3 reads CASSPPGQGETQYF. The CDR3, as DNA: TGTGCCAGCAGCCCGCCGGGACAGGGAGAGACCCAGTACTTC.